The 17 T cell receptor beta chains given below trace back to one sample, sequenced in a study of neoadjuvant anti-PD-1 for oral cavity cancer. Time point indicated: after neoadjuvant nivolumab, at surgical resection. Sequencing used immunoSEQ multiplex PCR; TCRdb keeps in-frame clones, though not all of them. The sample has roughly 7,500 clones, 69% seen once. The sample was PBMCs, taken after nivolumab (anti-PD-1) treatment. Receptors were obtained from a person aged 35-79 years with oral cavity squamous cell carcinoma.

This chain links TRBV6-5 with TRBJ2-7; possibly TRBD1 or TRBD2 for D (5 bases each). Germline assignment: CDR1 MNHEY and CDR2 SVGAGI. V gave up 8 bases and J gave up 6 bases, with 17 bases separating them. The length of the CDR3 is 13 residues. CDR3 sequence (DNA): TGTGCCAGCGGGTCTTTCGGGGCATCCGAGCAGTACTTC. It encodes CASGSFGASEQYF.

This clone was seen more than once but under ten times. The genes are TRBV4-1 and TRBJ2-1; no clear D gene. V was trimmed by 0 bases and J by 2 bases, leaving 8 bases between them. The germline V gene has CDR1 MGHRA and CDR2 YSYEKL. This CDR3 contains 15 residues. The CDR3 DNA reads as TGCGCCAGCAGCCAAGATGAGCTCGCCTACAATGAGCAGTTCTTC. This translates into CASSQDELAYNEQFF.

CDR3 amino acids: CASSLFQGQGWQPQHF. In nucleotides, the CDR3 is TGTGCCAGCAGCTTATTCCAAGGGCAGGGTTGGCAGCCCCAGCATTTT. The J gene is TRBJ1-5, the V gene TRBV7-2, with D perhaps TRBD1 (5 bases). Trimming removed 2 bases from V and 7 bases from J, with 18 bases in between. This CDR3 contains 16 residues. Germline CDR1 reads SGHTA; CDR2 reads FQGNSA.

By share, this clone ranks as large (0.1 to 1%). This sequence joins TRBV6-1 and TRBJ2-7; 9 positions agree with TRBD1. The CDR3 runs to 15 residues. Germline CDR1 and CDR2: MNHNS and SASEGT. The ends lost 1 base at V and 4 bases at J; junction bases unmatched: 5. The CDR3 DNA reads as TGTGCCAGCAGTGAAGTCGAGACAGGGGGGTACGAGCAGTACTTC. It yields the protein CASSEVETGGYEQYF.

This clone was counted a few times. For the CDR3, the DNA is TGTGCCAGCATCGACTTCGGGGGGCACGGCTACACCTTC. Its translation: CASIDFGGHGYTF. The chain joins TRBV5-6 to TRBJ1-2; D is possibly TRBD1 (6 bases). V dropped 6 bases and J dropped 8 bases, with 17 bases sitting between them. The CDR3 is 13 residues long. Germline CDR1 is SGHDT and CDR2 is YYEEEE.

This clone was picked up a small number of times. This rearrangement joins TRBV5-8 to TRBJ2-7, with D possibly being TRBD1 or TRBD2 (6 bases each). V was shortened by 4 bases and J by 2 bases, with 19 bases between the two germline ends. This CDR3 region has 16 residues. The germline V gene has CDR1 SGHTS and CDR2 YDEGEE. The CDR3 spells CASSHGGRGAPYEQYF. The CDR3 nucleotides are TGTGCCAGCAGCCACGGAGGTAGGGGGGCCCCCTACGAGCAGTACTTC.

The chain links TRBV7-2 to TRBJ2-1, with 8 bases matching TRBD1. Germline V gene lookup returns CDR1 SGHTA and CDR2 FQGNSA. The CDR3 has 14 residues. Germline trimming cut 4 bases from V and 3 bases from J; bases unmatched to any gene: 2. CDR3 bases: TGTGCCAGCAGCTACGGACAGGGCTACAATGAGCAGTTCTTC. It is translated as CASSYGQGYNEQFF.

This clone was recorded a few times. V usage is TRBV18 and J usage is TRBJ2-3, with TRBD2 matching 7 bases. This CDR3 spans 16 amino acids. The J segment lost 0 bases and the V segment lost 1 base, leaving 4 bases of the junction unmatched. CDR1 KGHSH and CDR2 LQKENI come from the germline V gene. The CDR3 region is CASSPLTGGSTDTQYF. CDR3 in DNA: TGTGCCAGCTCACCACTTACGGGGGGTAGCACAGATACGCAGTATTTT.

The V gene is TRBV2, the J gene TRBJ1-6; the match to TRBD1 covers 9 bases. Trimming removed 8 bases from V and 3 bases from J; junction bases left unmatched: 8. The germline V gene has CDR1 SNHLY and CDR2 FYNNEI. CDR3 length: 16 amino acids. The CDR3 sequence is CASRGTGLYYNSPLHF. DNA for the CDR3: TGTGCCAGCCGCGGGACAGGGTTGTACTATAATTCACCCCTCCACTTT.

DNA of the CDR3: TGTGCCAGCAGCTTAGCAGGGGGCCGGAATTCACCCCTCCACTTT. It codes for CASSLAGGRNSPLHF. V usage is TRBV7-2 and J usage is TRBJ1-6; 7 bases align to TRBD1. V shed 0 bases and J 7 bases; nucleotides not matched to a gene: 3. Germline-derived CDR1 and CDR2 are SGHTA and FQGNSA. The CDR3 totals 15 residues.

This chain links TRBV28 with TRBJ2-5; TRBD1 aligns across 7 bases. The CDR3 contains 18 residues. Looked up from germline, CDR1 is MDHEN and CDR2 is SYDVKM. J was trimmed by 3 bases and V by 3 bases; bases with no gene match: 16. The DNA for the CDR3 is TGTGCCAGCAGTTTTTGGGGCAGACAGGGCAGAGGGAAAGAGACCCAGTACTTC. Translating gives CASSFWGRQGRGKETQYF.

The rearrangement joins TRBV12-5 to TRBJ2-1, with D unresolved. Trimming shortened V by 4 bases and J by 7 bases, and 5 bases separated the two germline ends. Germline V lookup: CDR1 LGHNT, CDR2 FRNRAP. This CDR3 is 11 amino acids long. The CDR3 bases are TGTGCTAGTGGTTCCCTTAATGAGCAGTTCTTC. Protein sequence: CASGSLNEQFF.

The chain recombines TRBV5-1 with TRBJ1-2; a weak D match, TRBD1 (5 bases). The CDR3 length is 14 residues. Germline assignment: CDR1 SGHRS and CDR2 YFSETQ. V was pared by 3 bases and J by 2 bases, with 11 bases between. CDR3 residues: CASSWGPGNYGYTF. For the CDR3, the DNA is TGCGCCAGCAGCTGGGGCCCTGGGAACTATGGCTACACCTTC.

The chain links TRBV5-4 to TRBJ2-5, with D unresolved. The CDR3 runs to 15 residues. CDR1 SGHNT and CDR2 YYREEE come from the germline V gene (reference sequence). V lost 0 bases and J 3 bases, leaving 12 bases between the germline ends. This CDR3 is CASSLDPRGEETQYF. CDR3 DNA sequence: TGTGCCAGCAGCTTGGATCCCAGAGGAGAAGAGACCCAGTACTTC.

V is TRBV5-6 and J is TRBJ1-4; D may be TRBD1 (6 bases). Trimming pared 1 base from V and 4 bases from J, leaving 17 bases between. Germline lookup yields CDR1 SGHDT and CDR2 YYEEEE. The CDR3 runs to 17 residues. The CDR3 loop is CASSLLTGPRFNEKLFF. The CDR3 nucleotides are TGTGCCAGCAGCTTGCTAACAGGGCCGAGATTTAATGAAAAACTGTTTTTT.

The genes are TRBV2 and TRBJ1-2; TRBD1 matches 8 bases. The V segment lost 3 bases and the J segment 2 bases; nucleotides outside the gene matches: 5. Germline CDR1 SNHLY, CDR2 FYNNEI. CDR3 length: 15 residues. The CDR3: CASSEIRQGNYGYTF. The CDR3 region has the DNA TGTGCCAGCAGTGAGATACGACAGGGGAACTATGGCTACACCTTC.

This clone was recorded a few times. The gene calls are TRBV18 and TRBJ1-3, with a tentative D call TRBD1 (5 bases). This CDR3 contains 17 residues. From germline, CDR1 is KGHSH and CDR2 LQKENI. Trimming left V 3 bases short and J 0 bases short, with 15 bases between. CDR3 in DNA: TGTGCCAGCTCACCCACGGGACCTCCGGTCTCTGGAAACACCATATATTTT. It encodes CASSPTGPPVSGNTIYF.